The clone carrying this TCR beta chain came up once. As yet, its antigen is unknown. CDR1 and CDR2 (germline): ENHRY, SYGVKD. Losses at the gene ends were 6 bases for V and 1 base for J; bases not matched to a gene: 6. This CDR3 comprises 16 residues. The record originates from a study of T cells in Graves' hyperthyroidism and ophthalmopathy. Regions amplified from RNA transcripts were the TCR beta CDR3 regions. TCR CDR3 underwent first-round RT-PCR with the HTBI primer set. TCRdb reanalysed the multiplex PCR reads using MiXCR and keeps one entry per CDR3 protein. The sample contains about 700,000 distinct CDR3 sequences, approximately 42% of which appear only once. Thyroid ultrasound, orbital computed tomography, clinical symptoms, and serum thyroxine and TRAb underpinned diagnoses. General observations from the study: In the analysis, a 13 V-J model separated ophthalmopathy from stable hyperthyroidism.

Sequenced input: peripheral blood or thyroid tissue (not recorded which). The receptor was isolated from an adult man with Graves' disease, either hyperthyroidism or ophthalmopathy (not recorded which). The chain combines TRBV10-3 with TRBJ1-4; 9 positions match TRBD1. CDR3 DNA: TGTGCCATCAGGGGGGACAGGGCTCGAACTAATGAAAAACTGTTTTTT. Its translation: CAIRGDRARTNEKLFF.